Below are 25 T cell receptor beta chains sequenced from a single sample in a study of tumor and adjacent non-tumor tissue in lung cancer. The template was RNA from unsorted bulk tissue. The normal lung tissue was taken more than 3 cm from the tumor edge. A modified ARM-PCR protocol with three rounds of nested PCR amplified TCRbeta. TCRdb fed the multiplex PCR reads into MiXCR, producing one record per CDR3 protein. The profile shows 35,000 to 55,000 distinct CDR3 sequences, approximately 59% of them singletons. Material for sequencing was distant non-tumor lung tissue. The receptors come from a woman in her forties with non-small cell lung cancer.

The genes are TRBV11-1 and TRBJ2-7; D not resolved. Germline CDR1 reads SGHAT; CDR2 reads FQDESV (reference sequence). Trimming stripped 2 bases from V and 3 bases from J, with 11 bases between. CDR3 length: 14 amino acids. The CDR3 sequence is CASSLSQGFYEQYF. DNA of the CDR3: TGTGCCAGCAGCTTATCGCAAGGATTCTACGAGCAGTACTTC.

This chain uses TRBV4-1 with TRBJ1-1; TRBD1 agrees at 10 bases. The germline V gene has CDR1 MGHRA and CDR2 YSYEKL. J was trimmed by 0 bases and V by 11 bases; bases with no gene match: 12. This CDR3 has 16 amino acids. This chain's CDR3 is CACSHPDRGMNTEAFF. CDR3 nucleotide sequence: TGCGCCTGTAGCCATCCGGACAGGGGGATGAACACTGAAGCTTTCTTT.

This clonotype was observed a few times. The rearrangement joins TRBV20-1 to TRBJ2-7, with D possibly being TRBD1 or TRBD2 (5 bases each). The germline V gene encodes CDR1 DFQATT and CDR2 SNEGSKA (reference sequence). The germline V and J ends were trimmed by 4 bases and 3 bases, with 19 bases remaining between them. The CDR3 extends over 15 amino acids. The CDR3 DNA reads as TGCAGTGCTACAAAACCGGGAATAGGGGACTACGAGCAGTACTTC. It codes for CSATKPGIGDYEQYF.

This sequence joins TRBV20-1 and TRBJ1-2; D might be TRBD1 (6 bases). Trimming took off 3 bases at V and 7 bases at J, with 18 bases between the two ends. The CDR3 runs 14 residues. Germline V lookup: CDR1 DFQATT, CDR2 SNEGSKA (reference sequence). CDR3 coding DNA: TGCAGTGCTAGCCTAGGGGGGGTCCCCGCTGGCTACACCTTC. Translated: CSASLGGVPAGYTF.

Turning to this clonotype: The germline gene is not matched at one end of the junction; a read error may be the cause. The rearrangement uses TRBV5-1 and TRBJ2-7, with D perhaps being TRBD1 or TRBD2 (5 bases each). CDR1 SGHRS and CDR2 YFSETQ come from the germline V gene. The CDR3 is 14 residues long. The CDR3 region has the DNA TGCGCCAACAGCTTGGGGGACCTGGGCAACGAGCGGTACTTC. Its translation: CANSLGDLGNERYF.

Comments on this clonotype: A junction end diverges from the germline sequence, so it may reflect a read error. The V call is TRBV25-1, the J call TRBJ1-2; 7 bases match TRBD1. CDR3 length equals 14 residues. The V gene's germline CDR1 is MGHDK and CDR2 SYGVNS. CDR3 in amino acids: CARSELSRTGAYTF. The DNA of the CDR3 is TGTGCCAGAAGTGAACTGAGTAGAACAGGGGCCTACACCTTC.

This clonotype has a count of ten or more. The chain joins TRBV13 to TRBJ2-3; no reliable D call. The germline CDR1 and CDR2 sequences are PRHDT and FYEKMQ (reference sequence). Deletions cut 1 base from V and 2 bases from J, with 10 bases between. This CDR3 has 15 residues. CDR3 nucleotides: TGTGCCAGCAGCTTAGACCTCTCCTACACAGATACGCAGTATTTT. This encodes CASSLDLSYTDTQYF.

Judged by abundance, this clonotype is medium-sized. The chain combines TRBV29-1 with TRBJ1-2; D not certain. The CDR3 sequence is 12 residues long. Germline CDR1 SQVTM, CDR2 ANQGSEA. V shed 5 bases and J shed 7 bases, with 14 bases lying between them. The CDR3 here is CSVFSGDLGYTF. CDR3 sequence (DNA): TGCAGCGTTTTTTCAGGAGATCTTGGCTACACCTTC.

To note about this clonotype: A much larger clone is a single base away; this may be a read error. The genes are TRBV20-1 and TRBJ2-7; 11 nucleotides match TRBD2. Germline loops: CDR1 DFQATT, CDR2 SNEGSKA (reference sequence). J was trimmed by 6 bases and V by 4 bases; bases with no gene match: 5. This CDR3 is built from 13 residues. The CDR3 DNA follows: TGCAGTGCTAAGGGACTAGCGGCGTTCGAGCAGTACTTC. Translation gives CSAKGLAAFEQYF.

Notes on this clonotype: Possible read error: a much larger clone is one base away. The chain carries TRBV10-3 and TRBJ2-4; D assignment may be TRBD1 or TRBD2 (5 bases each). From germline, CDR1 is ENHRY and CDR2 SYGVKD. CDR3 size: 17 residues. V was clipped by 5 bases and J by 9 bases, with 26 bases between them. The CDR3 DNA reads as TGTGCCATCAGTCCGAGTCCGGGTAGAGTCGTCGGGGCCATTCAGTACTTC. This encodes CAISPSPGRVVGAIQYF.

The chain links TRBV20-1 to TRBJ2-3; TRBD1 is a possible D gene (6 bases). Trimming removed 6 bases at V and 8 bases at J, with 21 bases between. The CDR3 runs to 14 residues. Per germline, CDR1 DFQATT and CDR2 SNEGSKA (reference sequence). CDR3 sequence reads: CSAGGQCPIPTQYF. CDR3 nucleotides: TGCAGTGCCGGCGGACAGTGCCCGATTCCTACGCAGTATTTT.

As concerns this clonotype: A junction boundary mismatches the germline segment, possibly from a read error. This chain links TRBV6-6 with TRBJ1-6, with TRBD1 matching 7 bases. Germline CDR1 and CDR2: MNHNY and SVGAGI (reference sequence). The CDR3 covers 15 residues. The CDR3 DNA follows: TGTGCCAGCACTCCTTCGACAGGGCGGAATTCACCCCTCCTCTTT. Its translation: CASTPSTGRNSPLLF.

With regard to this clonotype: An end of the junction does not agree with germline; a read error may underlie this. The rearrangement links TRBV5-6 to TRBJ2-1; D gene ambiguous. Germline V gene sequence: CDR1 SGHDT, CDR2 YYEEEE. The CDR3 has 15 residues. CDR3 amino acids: CASSFGGYSYNEQFF. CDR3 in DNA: TGTGCCAGCAGCTTCGGCGGATACTCCTACAATGAGCAATTCTTC.

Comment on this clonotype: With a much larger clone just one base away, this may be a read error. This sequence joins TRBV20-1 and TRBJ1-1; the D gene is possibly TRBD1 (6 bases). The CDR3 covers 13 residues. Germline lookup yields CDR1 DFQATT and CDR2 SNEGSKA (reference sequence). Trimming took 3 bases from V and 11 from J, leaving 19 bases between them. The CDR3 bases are TGCAGTGCTAGTATTGGGGACATGGTGAATGCTTTCTTT. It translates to CSASIGDMVNAFF.

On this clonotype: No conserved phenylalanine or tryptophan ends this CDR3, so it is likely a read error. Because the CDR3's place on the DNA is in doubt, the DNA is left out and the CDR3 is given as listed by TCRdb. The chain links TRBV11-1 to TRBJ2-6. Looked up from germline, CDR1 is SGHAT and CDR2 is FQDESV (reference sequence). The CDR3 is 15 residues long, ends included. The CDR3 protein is CASSLGSVKVIVLTL.

In DNA form, the CDR3 reads TGTGCCAGCAGCTTAAACCTAGAGGGCAATCAGCCCCAGCATTTT. Encoded protein: CASSLNLEGNQPQHF. The chain recombines TRBV7-9 with TRBJ1-5; D is uncertain. The CDR3 consists of 15 residues. Germline CDR1 reads SEHNR; CDR2 reads FQNEAQ (reference sequence). The germline V and J ends were trimmed by 2 bases and 2 bases, with 10 bases remaining between them. Based on the CDR3 plus reference TRBV7-9 and TRBJ1-5, the full variable domain is DTGVSQNPRHKITKRGQNVTFRCDPISEHNRLYWYRQTLGQGPEFLTYFQNEAQLEKSRLLSDRFSAERPKGSFSTLEIQRTEQGDSAMYLCASSLNLEGNQPQHFGDGTRLSIL.

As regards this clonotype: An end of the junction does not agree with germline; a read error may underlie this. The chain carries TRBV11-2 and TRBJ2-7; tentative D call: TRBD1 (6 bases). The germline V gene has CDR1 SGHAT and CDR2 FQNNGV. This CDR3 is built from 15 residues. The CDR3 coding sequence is TGTGCTAGCAGCTTAGAATTACAGGGTCCTCACGAGCAATACTTC. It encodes CASSLELQGPHEQYF.

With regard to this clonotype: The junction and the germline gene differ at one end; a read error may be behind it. The CDR3 DNA reads as TGTGCCGGCAGCTTACTGGGGGATAAGCCCCAACATTTT. This codes for CAGSLLGDKPQHF. This sequence joins TRBV11-2 and TRBJ1-5; TRBD1 might be the D (5 bases). CDR3 length: 13 amino acids. Germline V gives CDR1 SGHAT, CDR2 FQNNGV.

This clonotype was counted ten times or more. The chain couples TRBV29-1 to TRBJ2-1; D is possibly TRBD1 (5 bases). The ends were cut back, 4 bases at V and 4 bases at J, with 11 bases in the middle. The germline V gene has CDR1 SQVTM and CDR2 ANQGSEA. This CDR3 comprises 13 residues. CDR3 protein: CSVGQGSYNEQFF. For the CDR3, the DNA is TGCAGCGTTGGCCAGGGTAGTTACAATGAGCAGTTCTTC.

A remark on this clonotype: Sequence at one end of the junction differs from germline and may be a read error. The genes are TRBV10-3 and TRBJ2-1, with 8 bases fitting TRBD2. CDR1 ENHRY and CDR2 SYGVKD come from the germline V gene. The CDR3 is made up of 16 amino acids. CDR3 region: CVISESITSGENEQFF. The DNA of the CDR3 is TGTGTCATCAGTGAGTCCATAACTAGCGGTGAAAATGAGCAGTTCTTC.

CDR3 in amino acids: CESSLGGLFTHEQYF. The CDR3, as DNA: TGTGAGAGCAGCTTAGGTGGGCTCTTCACCCACGAGCAGTACTTC. The chain uses TRBV11-2 and TRBJ2-7; D not resolved. Per germline, CDR1 SGHAT and CDR2 FQNNGV. The CDR3 has 15 amino acids.

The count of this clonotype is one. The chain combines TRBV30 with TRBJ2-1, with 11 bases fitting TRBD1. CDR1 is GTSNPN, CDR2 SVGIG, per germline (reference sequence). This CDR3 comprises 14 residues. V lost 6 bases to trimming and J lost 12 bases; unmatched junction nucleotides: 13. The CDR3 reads CACRRTGGYGRQFF. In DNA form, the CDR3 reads TGTGCCTGCAGGAGGACAGGGGGCTATGGTAGGCAGTTCTTC.

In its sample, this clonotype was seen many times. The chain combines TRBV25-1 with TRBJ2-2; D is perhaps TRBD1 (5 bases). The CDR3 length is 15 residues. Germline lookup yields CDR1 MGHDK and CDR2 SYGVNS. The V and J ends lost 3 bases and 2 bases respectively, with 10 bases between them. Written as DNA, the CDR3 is TGTGCCAGCAGTGAGCTTCAGGGTAACACCGGGGAGCTGTTTTTT. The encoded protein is CASSELQGNTGELFF. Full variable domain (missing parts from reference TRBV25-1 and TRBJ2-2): EADIYQTPRYLVIGTGKKITLECSQTMGHDKMYWYQQDPGMELHLIHYSYGVNSTEKGDLSSESTVSRIRTEHFPLTLESARPSHTSQYLCASSELQGNTGELFFGEGSRLTVL.

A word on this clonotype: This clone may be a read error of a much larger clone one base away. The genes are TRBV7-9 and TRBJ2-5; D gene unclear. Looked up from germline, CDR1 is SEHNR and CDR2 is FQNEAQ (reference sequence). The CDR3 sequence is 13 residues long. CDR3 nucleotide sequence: TGTGCCTGCAGCCAAAGTCGTCTGGAGACCCAGTACTTC. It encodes CACSQSRLETQYF.

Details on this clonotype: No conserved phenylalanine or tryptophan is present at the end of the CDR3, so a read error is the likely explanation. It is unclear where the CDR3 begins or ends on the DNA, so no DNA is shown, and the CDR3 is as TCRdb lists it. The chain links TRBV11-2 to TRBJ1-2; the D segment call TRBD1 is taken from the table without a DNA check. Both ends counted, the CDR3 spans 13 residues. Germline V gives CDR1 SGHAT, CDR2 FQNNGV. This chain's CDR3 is CTSSSGGGYGCTL.